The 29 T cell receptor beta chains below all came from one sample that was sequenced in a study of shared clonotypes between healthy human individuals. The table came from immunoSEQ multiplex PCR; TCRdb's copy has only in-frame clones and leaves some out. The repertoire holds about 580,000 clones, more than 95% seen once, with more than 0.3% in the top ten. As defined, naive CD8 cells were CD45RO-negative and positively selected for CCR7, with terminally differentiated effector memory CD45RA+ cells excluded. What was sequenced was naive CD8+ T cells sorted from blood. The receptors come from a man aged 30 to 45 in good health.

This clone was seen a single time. The CDR3 sequence is CASSLYAPRRDTYEQYF. The CDR3 DNA sequence: TGTGCCAGCAGTTTATATGCCCCAAGGCGGGATACCTACGAGCAGTACTTC. The chain couples TRBV27 to TRBJ2-7; a weak D match, TRBD2 (6 bases). This CDR3 is 17 amino acids long. Trimming left V 1 base short and J 2 bases short, with 18 bases between. The germline gives CDR1 MNHEY, CDR2 SMNVEV (reference sequence).

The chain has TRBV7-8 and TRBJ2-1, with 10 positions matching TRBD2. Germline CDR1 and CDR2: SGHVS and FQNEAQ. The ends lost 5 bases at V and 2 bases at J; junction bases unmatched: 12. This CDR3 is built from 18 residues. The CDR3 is CASSTLTSGANPYNEQFF. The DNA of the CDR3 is TGTGCCAGCAGCACGCTTACTAGCGGGGCTAATCCCTACAATGAGCAGTTCTTC.

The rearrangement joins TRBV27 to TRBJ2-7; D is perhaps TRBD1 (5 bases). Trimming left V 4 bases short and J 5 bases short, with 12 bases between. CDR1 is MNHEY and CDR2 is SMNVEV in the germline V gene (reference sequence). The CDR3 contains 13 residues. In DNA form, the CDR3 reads TGTGCCAGCAGTTGGGGCCTAAGAAACGAGCAGTACTTC. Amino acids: CASSWGLRNEQYF.

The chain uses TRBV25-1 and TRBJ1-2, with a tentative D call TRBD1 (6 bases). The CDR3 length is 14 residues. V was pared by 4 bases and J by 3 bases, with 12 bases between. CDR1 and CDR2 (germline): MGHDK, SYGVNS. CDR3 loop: CASSGGDTYYGYTF. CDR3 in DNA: TGTGCCAGCAGTGGGGGGGACACCTACTATGGCTACACCTTC.

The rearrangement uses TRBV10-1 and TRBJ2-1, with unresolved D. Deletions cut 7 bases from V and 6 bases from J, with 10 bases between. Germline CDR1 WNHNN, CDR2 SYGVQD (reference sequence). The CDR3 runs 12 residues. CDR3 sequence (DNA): TGCGCCAGCATAGGAGTGACCAATGAGCAGTTCTTC. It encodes CASIGVTNEQFF.

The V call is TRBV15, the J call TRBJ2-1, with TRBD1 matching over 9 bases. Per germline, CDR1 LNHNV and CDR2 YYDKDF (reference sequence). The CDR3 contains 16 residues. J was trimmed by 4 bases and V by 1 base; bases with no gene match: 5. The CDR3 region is CATSRGRDRAYNEQFF. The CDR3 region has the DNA TGTGCCACCAGCAGAGGCCGGGACAGGGCTTACAATGAGCAGTTCTTC.

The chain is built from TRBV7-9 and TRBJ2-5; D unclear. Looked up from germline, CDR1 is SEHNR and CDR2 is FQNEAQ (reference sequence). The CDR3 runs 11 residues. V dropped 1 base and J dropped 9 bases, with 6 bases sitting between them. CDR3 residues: CASSLVGAQYF. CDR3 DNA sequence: TGTGCCAGCAGCTTAGTTGGGGCCCAGTACTTC.

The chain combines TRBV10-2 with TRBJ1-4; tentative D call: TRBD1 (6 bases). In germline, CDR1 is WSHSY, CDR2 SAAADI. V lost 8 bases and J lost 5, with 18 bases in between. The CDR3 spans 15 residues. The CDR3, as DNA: TGCGCCAGCTCACTGACGGGGGGCGCGAATGAAAAACTGTTTTTT. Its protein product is CASSLTGGANEKLFF.

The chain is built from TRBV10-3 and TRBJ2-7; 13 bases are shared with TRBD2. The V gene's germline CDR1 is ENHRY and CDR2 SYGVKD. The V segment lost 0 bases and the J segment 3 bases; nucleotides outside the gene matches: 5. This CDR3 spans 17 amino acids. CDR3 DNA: TGTGCCATCAGTGAGTCCCACGGACTAGCGGGGGACTACGAGCAGTACTTC. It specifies CAISESHGLAGDYEQYF.

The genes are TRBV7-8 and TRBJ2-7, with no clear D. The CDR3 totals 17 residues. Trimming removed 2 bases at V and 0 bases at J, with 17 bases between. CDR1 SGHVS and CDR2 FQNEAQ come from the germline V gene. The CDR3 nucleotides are TGTGCCAGCAGCTTAAGGCCTAATCATGCTGGCTCCTACGAGCAGTACTTC. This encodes CASSLRPNHAGSYEQYF.

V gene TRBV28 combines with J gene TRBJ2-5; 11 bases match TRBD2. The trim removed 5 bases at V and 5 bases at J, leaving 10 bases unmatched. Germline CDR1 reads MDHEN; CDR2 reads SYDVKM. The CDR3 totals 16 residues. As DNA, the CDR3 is TGTGCCAGCAGTCCTGGGACTAGCGGATCTGGGGAGACCCAGTACTTC. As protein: CASSPGTSGSGETQYF.

The CDR3 here is CASSVLAKNTDTQYF. The CDR3 coding sequence is TGTGCCAGCAGCGTTTTAGCGAAAAACACAGATACGCAGTATTTT. V usage is TRBV9 and J usage is TRBJ2-3; D might be TRBD2 (5 bases). Per the germline V gene, CDR1 is SGDLS and CDR2 is YYNGEE. The V end lost 2 bases, the J end lost 2 bases, and 12 bases lay between the germline ends. CDR3 size: 15 residues.

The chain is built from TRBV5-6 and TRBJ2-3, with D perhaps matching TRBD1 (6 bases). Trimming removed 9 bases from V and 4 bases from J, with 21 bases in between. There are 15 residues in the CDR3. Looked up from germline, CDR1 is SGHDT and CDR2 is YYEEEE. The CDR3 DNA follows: TGTGCCACATGGGGGCAGGGGCCCGGTGCAGATACGCAGTATTTT. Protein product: CATWGQGPGADTQYF. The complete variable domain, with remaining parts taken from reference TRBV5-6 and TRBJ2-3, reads DAGVTQSPTHLIKTRGQQVTLRCSPKSGHDTVSWYQQALGQGPQFIFQYYEEEERQRGNFPDRFSGHQFPNYSSELNVNALLLGDSALYLCATWGQGPGADTQYFGPGTRLTVL.

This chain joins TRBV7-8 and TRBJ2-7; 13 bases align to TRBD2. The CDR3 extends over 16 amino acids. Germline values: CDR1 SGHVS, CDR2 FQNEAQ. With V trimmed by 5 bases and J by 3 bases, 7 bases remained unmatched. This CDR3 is CASSTRTSGRVYEQYF. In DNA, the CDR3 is TGTGCCAGCAGCACCAGGACTAGCGGGAGAGTCTACGAGCAGTACTTC.

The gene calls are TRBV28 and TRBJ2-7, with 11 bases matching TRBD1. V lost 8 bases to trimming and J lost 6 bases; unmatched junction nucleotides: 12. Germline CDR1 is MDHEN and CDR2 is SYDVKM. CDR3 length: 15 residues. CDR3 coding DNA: TGTGCCAGCGGTCTAAAGGGACAGGGGGGTGCCGAGCAGTACTTC. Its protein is CASGLKGQGGAEQYF.

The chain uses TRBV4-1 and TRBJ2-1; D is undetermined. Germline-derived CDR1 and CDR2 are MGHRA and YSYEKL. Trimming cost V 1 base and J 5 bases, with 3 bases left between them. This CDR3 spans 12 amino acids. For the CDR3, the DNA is TGCGCCAGCAGCCAAGCTGACAATGAGCAGTTCTTC. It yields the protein CASSQADNEQFF.

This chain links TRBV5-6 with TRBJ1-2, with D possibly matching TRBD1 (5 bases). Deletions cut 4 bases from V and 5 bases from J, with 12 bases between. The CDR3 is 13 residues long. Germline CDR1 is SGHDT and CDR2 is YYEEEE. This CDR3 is CASSEDTEYGYTF. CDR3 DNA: TGTGCCAGCAGCGAGGACACGGAATATGGCTACACCTTC. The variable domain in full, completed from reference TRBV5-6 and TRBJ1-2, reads DAGVTQSPTHLIKTRGQQVTLRCSPKSGHDTVSWYQQALGQGPQFIFQYYEEEERQRGNFPDRFSGHQFPNYSSELNVNALLLGDSALYLCASSEDTEYGYTFGSGTRLTVV.

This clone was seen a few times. CDR3 nucleotides: TGCGCCAGCAGCCAAACCCCATTAGGAGGTTACACCATATATTTT. Translation gives CASSQTPLGGYTIYF. The J gene is TRBJ1-3, the V gene TRBV4-3, with no clear D. Germline loops: CDR1 LGHNA, CDR2 YSLEER. CDR3 length: 15 amino acids. Between the trimmed V and J ends, which lost 2 bases and 8 bases, there was a span of 16 bases.

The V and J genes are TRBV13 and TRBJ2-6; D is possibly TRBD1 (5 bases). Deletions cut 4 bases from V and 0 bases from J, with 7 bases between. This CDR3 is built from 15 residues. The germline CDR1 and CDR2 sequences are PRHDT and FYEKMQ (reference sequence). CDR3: CASSSQGSGANVLTF. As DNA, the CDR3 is TGTGCCAGCAGCTCCCAGGGCTCTGGGGCCAACGTCCTGACTTTC. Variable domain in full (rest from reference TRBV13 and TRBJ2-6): AAGVIQSPRHLIKEKRETATLKCYPIPRHDTVYWYQQGPGQDPQFLISFYEKMQSDKGSIPDRFSAQQFSDYHSELNMSSLELGDSALYFCASSSQGSGANVLTFGAGSRLTVL.

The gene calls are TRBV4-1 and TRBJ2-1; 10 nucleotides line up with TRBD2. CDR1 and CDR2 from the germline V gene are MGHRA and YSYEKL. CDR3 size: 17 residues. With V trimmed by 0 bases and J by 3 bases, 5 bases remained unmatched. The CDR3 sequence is CASSQDPSGGGYNEQFF. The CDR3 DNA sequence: TGCGCCAGCAGCCAAGACCCTAGCGGGGGTGGCTACAATGAGCAGTTCTTC.

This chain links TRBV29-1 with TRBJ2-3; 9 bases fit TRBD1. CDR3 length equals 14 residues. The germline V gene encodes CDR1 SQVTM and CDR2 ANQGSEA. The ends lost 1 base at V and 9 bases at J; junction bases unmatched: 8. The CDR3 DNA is TGCAGCGTTGAAGCCAGGACAGGGGAGTGGACGCAGTATTTT. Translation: CSVEARTGEWTQYF.

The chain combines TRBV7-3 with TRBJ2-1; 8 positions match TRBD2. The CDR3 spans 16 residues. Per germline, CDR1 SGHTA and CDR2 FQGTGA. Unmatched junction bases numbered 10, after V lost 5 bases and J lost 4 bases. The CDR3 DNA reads TGTGCCAGCAGCCCCGGAGTAGCGGGATCATACAATGAGCAGTTCTTC. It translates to CASSPGVAGSYNEQFF.

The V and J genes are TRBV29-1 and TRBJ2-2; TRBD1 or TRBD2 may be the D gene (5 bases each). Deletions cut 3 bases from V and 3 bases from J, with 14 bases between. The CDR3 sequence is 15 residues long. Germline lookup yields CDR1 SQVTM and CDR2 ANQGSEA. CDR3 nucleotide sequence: TGCAGCGTTGAGTCTTACGGGGCGGACACCGGGGAGCTGTTTTTT. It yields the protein CSVESYGADTGELFF.

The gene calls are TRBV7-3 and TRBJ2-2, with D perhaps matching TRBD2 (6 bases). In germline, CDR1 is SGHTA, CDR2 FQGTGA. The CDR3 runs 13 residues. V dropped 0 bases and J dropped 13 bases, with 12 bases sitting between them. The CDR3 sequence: CASSLTWGERLFF. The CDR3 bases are TGTGCCAGCAGCTTAACGTGGGGGGAGCGGCTGTTTTTT.

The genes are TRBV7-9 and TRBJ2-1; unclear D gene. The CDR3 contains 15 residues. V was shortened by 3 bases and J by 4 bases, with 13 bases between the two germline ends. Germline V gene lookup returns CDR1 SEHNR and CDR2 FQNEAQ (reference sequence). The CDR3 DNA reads TGTGCCAGCAGCTTTTTAGGTGGCCTTTACAATGAGCAGTTCTTC. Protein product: CASSFLGGLYNEQFF.

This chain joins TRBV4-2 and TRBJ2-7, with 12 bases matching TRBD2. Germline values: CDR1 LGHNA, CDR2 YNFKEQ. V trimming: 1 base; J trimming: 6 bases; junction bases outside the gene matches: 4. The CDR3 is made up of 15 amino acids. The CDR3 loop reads CASSQGLAGAGEQYF. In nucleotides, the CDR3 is TGTGCCAGCAGCCAAGGACTAGCGGGAGCGGGCGAGCAGTACTTC.

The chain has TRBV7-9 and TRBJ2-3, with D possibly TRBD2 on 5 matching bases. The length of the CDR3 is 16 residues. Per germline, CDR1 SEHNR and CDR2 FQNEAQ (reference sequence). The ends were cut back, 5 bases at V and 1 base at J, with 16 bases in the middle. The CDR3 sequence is CASSPSRAGGTDTQYF. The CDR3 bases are TGTGCCAGCAGCCCATCGCGGGCAGGCGGCACAGATACGCAGTATTTT.

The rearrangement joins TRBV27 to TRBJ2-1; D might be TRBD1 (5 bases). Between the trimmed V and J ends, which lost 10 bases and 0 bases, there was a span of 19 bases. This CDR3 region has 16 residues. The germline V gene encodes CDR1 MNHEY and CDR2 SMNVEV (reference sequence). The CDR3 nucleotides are TGTGCCACCACAGGTTGGGGCACGAGCTCCTACAATGAGCAGTTCTTC. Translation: CATTGWGTSSYNEQFF.

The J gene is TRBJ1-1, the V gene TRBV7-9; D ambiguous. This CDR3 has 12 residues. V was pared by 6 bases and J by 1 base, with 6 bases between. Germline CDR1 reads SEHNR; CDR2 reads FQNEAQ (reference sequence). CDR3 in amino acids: CASRDGNTEAFF. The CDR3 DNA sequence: TGTGCCAGCAGGGACGGGAACACTGAAGCTTTCTTT.